This note documents a single TCR beta chain sequence. This clonotype was counted a few times. Its antigen remains unidentified. No base-level quality is on record; no much larger clone is a single base apart. The source of the sample is a study of chronic HIV infection and antiretroviral therapy (dated by TCRdb to between 2014 and 2017). CDR1 and CDR2 are read off the germline V gene (reference sequence) as DFQATT and SNEGSKA. Germline trimming amounts to 6 bases on V and 7 bases on J, with 7 as the count of junction bases outside the gene matches. The cysteine opens and the phenylalanine closes a CDR3 of 13 amino acids. Only the CDR3 portion is preserved as DNA: 39 bases, with reading frame beginning at the first base. The library was produced with 5' RACE. The sample was run on an Illumina MiSeq. TCRdb itself trimmed the public reads at Q25 with fastp, ran MiXCR and retained productive beta chains. All rows with the same CDR3 protein become a single entry with the most common DNA and genes. This sample holds about 48,000 distinct CDR3 sequences; 15% to 20% were observed only once. The ten most abundant clones make up approximately 3% of the sample.

The sample taken for sequencing was peripheral blood. The TCR comes from an adult who had HIV and had not received antiretroviral therapy, or was an uninfected healthy control (not recorded which). The V gene is TRBV20-1 and the J gene is TRBJ2-3, with 10 junctional bases fitting TRBD2. The CDR3 here reads CSALAGVGHTQYF. The base sequence is TGCAGTGCCCTAGCGGGAGTGGGACATACGCAGTATTTT.